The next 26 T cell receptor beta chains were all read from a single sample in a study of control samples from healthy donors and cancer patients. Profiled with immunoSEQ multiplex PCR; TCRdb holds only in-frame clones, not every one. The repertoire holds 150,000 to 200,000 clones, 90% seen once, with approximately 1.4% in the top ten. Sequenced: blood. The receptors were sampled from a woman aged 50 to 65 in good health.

The CDR3 region is CASIPGGAGNEQFF. The CDR3 DNA reads as TGTGCCAGCATCCCAGGGGGCGCGGGAAATGAGCAGTTCTTC. V gene TRBV28 combines with J gene TRBJ2-1; TRBD1 aligns across 8 bases. The CDR3 is 14 amino acids. V dropped 7 bases and J dropped 7; count of bases not matched to a gene: 9. Germline-derived CDR1 and CDR2 are MDHEN and SYDVKM.

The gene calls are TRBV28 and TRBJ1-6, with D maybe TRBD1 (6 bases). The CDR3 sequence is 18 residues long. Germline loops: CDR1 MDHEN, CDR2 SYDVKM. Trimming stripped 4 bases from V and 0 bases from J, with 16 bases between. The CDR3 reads CASSYPDSSSSYNSPLHF. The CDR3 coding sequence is TGTGCCAGCAGTTACCCGGACAGCTCAAGCTCCTATAATTCACCCCTCCACTTT.

CDR3 in amino acids: CASSLAGIDGNEQFF. The CDR3 nucleotides are TGCGCCAGCAGCTTGGCCGGAATAGACGGCAATGAGCAGTTCTTC. The chain joins TRBV5-1 to TRBJ2-1, with D unresolved. This CDR3 spans 15 amino acids. Trimming pared 0 bases from V and 6 bases from J, leaving 13 bases between. Per the germline V gene, CDR1 is SGHRS and CDR2 is YFSETQ.

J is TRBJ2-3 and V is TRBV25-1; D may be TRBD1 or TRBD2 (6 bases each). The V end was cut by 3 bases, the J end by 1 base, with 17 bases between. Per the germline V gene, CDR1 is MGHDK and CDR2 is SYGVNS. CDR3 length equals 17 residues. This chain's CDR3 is CASSDRVGGGRTDTQYF. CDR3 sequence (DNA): TGTGCCAGCAGTGACCGCGTAGGTGGGGGGCGCACAGATACGCAGTATTTT.

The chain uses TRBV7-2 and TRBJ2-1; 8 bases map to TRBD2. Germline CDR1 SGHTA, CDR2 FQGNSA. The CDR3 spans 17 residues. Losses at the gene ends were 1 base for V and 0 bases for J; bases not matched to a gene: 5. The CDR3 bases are TGTGCCAGCAGCTTAGAGCGGGGGCCCAGCTCCTACAATGAGCAGTTCTTC. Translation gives CASSLERGPSSYNEQFF.

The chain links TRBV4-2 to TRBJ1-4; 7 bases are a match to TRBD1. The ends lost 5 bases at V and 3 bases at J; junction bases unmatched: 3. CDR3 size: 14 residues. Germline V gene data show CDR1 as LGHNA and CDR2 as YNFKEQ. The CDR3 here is CASSEGAPNEKLFF. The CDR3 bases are TGTGCCAGCAGCGAGGGGGCCCCTAATGAAAAACTGTTTTTT.

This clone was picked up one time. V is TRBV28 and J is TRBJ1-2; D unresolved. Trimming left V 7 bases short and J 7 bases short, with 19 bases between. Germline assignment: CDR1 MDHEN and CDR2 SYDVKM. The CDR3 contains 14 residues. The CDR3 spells CASTQGYWESGYTF. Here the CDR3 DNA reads TGTGCCAGCACCCAAGGGTATTGGGAAAGTGGCTACACCTTC.

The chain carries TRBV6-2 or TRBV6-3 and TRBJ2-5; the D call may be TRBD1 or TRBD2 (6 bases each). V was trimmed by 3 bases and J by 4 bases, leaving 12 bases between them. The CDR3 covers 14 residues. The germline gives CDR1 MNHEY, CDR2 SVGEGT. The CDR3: CASSYQQGGETQYF. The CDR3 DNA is TGTGCCAGCAGTTATCAACAGGGAGGAGAGACCCAGTACTTC.

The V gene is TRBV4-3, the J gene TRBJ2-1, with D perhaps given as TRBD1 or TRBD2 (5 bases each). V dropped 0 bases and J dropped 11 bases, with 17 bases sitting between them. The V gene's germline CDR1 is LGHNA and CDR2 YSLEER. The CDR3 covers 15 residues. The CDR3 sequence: CASSQESPGTLKQFF. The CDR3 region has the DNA TGCGCCAGCAGCCAAGAAAGCCCCGGGACCCTAAAGCAGTTCTTC.

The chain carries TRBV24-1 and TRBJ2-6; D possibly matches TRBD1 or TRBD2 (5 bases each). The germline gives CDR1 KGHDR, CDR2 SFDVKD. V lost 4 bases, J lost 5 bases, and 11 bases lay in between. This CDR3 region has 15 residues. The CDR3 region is CATSDPRGRANVLTF. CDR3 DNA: TGTGCCACCAGTGACCCCCGGGGCCGGGCCAACGTCCTGACTTTC.

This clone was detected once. The CDR3 DNA reads TGTGCCAGCAGCTTAGTCATTGCGGGACAGGGGTTGACGCGTGCTTTCTTT. It translates to CASSLVIAGQGLTRAFF. The chain uses TRBV7-8 and TRBJ1-1; TRBD1 agrees at 10 bases. Germline CDR1 SGHVS, CDR2 FQNEAQ. V gave up 1 base and J gave up 11 bases; unmatched junction bases: 16. CDR3 length: 17 amino acids.

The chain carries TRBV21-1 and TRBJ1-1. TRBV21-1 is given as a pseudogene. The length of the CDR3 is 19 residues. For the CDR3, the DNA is TGTGCCAGCAGCAATGGGGGCAGGGACTGCTCCGTGTGGAACACTGAAGCTTTCTTT. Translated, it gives CASSNGGRDCSVWNTEAFF.

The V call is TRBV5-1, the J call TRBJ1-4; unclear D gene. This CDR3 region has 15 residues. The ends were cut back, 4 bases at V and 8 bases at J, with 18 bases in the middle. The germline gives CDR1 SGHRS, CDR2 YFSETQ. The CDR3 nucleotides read TGCGCCAGCAGCCCCCAGTCCCCCGAATCCGAAAAACTGTTTTTT. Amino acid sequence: CASSPQSPESEKLFF.

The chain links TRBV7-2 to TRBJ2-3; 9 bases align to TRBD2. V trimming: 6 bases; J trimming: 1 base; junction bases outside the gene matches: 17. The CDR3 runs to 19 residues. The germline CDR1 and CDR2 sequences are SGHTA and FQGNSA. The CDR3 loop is CASSRPGTSLTRRTDTQYF. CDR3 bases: TGTGCCAGCAGTCGTCCCGGGACTAGCCTAACCCGACGCACAGATACGCAGTATTTT. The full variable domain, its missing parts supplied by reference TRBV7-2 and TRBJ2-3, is GAGVSQSPSNKVTEKGKDVELRCDPISGHTALYWYRQSLGQGLEFLIYFQGNSAPDKSGLPSDRFSAERTGGSVSTLTIQRTQQEDSAVYLCASSRPGTSLTRRTDTQYFGPGTRLTVL.

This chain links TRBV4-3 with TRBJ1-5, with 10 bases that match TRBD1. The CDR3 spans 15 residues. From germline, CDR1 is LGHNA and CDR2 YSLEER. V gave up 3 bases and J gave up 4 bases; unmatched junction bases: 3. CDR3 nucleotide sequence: TGCGCCAGCAGCCAGCAGGACAGGGGGAATCAGCCCCAGCATTTT. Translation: CASSQQDRGNQPQHF.

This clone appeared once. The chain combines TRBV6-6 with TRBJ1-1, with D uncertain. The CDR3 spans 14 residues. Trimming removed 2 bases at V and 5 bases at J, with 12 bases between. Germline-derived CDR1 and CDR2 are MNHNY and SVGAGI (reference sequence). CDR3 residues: CASSYPTDITEAFF. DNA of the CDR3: TGTGCCAGCAGTTACCCCACAGATATAACTGAAGCTTTCTTT.

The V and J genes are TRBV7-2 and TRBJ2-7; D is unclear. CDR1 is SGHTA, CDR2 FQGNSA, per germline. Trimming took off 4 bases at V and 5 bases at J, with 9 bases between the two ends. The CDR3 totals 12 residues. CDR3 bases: TGTGCCAGCAGCTCCCGGGTAAACGAGCAGTACTTC. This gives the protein CASSSRVNEQYF.

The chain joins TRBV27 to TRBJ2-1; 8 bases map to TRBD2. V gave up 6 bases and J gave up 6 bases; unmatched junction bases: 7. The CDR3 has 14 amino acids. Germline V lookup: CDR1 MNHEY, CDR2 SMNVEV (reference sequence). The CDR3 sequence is CASRPAGASNEQFF. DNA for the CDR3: TGTGCCAGCAGGCCAGCGGGGGCCTCCAATGAGCAGTTCTTC.

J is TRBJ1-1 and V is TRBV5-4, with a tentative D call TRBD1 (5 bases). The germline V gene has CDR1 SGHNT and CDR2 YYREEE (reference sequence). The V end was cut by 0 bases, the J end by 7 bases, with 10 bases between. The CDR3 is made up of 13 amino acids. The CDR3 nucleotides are TGTGCCAGCAGCTTGGTGGGGGGACGTGAAGCTTTCTTT. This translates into CASSLVGGREAFF.

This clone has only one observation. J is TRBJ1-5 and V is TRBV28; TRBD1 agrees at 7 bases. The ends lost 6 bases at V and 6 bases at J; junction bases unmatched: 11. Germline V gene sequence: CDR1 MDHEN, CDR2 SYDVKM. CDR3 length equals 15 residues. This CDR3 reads CASRPRDREIQPQHF. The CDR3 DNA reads TGTGCCAGCAGACCCCGTGACAGGGAGATTCAGCCCCAGCATTTT.

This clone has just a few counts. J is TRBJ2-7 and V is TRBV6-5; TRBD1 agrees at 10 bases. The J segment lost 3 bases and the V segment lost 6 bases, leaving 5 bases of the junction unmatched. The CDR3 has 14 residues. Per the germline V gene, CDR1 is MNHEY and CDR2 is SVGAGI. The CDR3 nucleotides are TGTGCCAGCAGAAGGGACAGGGGCGGCTACGAGCAGTACTTC. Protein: CASRRDRGGYEQYF.

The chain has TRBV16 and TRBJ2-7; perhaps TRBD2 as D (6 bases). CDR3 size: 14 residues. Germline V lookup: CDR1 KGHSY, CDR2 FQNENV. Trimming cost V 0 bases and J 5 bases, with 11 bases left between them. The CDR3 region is CASSQSRGGNEQYF. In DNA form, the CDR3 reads TGTGCCAGCAGCCAATCTAGGGGCGGGAACGAGCAGTACTTC.

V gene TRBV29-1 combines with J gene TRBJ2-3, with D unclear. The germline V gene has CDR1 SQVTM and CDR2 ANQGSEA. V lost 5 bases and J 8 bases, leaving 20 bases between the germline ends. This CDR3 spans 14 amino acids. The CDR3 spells CSVLVPRSGSTQYF. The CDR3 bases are TGCAGCGTTCTTGTACCCAGGTCGGGTTCTACGCAGTATTTT.

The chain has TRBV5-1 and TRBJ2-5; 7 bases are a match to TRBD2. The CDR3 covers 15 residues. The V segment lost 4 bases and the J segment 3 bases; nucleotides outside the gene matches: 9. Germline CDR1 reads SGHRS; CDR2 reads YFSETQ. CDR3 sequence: CASSVSSGGEETQYF. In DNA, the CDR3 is TGCGCCAGCAGCGTCTCTAGCGGCGGAGAAGAGACCCAGTACTTC.

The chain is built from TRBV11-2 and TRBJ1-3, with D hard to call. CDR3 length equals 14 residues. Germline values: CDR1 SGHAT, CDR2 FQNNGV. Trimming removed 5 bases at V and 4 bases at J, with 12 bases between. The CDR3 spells CASSPGQKGNTIYF. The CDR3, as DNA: TGTGCCAGCAGCCCCGGGCAGAAAGGAAACACCATATATTTT.

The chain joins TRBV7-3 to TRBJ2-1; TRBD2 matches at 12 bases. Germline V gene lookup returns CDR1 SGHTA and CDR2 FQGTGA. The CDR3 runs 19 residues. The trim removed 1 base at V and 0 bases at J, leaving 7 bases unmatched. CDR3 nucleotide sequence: TGTGCCAGCAGCTTAATAGGACTAGCGGGGCCCAGCTCCTACAATGAGCAGTTCTTC. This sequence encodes CASSLIGLAGPSSYNEQFF.